This T cell receptor beta chain was identified in a study of blood T cell repertoires in COVID-19. Study overall: The origin of the acute and convalescent COVID-19 samples was the United States, Italy and Spain. PBMCs, B-cell-depleted T cells, or T cells were the source of the cDNA or gDNA that made up the material.

J gave up 4 bases and V 4 bases, and 5 bases lay outside the gene matches. Germline lookup yields CDR1 MNHEY and CDR2 SVGEGT. This CDR3 spans 14 amino acids. Authors' analysis steps: Estimation of nucleated cell counts was performed using reference gene primer amplification. TCRdb's copy holds only in-frame clones and misses some; the assay was immunoSEQ multiplex PCR. V, J and clone size are those of that table, while D and trimming were read from the DNA. The sample gives 55,000 to 65,000 clones, over 80% of which show up once; approximately 10% is in the top ten. V is TRBV6-2 or TRBV6-3 and J is TRBJ2-7, with 9 nucleotides matching TRBD2. The specimen was peripheral blood. The clonotype was recovered from a man between 25 and 39 years old with COVID-19, enrolled during active disease. The CDR3 loop reads CASSSLAGYYEQYF. For the CDR3, the DNA is TGTGCCAGCAGTTCACTAGCGGGTTATTACGAGCAGTACTTC.